The T cell receptor beta chain under discussion was sequenced for a study of T cell responses to AZD1222 COVID-19 vaccine. Whole-study results and caveats: Spike regions recognized by vaccine-associated CD4 TCRs spanned the protein, led by 160-218 and 743-854. Baseline antibody screening turned up just six seropositive AZD1222 recipients. Donors were chiefly white British, with a greater number of females, and clonal diversity was perhaps underestimated.

About this clone: No antigen is known for it.

The CDR3 spans 15 residues. V was trimmed by 1 base and J by 7 bases, leaving 15 bases between them. Germline-derived CDR1 and CDR2 are SSHAT and FNYEAQ (reference sequence). The table came from immunoSEQ multiplex PCR; TCRdb's copy has only in-frame clones and leaves some out. The table records 50,000 or so clones, around 91% of them present only once. Specimen: peripheral blood, collected 28 days after the second AZD1222 dose. The clonotype was recovered from an adult who received the AZD1222 COVID-19 vaccine. The V gene is TRBV7-7, the J gene TRBJ2-3, with D possibly TRBD1 on 6 matching bases. Here the CDR3 DNA reads TGTGCCAGCAGCTTAGGTTCGGGAAGGGGGAATACGCAGTATTTT. It encodes CASSLGSGRGNTQYF.